What follows describes a single TCR beta chain. The entry originates in a study of cytomegalovirus exposure and HLA in healthy donors. The CDR3 is 15 amino acids. V was pared by 1 base and J by 8 bases, with 15 bases between. In germline, CDR1 is SEHNR, CDR2 FQNEAQ (reference sequence). TCRdb's table, derived via immunoSEQ multiplex PCR, lists solely in-frame clones and lacks some. The sample contains some 170,000 clones, approximately 89% of which appear only once. The sample comprised PBMCs. This sequence originates from a man between 18 and 35 years old in good health and CMV-seropositive. This chain connects TRBV7-9 to TRBJ2-1; tentatively, D is TRBD1 (5 bases). CDR3 in amino acids: CASSLEGRRSDEQFF. Written as DNA, the CDR3 is TGTGCCAGCAGCTTAGAGGGGCGTCGGAGCGATGAGCAGTTCTTC.